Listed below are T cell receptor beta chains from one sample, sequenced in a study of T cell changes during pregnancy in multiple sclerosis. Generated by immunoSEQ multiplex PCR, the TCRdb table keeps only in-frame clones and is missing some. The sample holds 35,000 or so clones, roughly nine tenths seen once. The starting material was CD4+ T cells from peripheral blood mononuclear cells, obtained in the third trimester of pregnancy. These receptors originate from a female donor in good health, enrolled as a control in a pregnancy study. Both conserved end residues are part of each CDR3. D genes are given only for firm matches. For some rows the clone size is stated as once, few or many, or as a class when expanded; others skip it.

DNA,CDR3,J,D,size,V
TGCGCCAGCAGCCGAGAGCGGGACCACAATGAGCAGTTCTTC,CASSRERDHNEQFF,TRBJ2-1,TRBD2,-,TRBV4-3
TGTGCCACCGAACAGACGGAGGGAAAGGGGTTCGGCGGGGAGCTGTTTTTT,CATEQTEGKGFGGELFF,TRBJ2-2,-,-,TRBV7-9
TGTGCCTGGAGTGTATGGGTAGCGGGGGAACAAGAGACCCAGTACTTC,CAWSVWVAGEQETQYF,TRBJ2-5,TRBD2,-,TRBV30
TGTGCCAGCTCACCACAACAGCAAGAGACCCAGTACTTC,CASSPQQQETQYF,TRBJ2-5,-,few,TRBV18
TGTGCCAGCAGCAAAAGAGGACAGGGGGCAGATACGCAGTATTTT,CASSKRGQGADTQYF,TRBJ2-3,-,-,TRBV21-1
TGCGCCAGCAGCTTGGATACAGGGGCCTCTAATGAAAAACTGTTTTTT,CASSLDTGASNEKLFF,TRBJ1-4,TRBD1,once,TRBV5-1
TGTGCCAGCAGCCTACAAAACAGGGGGGATGGCTACACCTTC,CASSLQNRGDGYTF,TRBJ1-2,TRBD1,-,TRBV5-6
TGTGCCACGAGAAGGGACAGCAATTCACCCCTCCACTTT,CATRRDSNSPLHF,TRBJ1-6,TRBD1,-,TRBV6-4
TGTGCCAGCACCCGGTTGACAGGGAGAACTGAAGCTTTCTTT,CASTRLTGRTEAFF,TRBJ1-1,TRBD1,once,TRBV5-4
TGTGCCAGCAGTTTATACGGCGGGGGGGCTCCCACAGATACGCAGTATTTT,CASSLYGGGAPTDTQYF,TRBJ2-3,TRBD2,-,TRBV27
TGTGCCAGCAGCTTAGACCCGACAGGGAACTCCTACGAGCAGTACTTC,CASSLDPTGNSYEQYF,TRBJ2-7,TRBD1,-,TRBV7-3
TGTGCCAGCATCCGGGAAACTAGCACAGATACGCAGTATTTT,CASIRETSTDTQYF,TRBJ2-3,-,-,TRBV11-2
TGCGCCAGCAGCAAACCGGGACAGGGGGACGAGCAGTACTTC,CASSKPGQGDEQYF,TRBJ2-7,TRBD1,-,TRBV4-1
TGTGCCAGCAGGCAAACTACAGGCAACTATGGCTACACCTTC,CASRQTTGNYGYTF,TRBJ1-2,-,-,TRBV7-8
TGTGCCAGCAGTGCGCGGGGGGGTAACACCGGGGAGCTGTTTTTT,CASSARGGNTGELFF,TRBJ2-2,TRBD2,-,TRBV6-4
TGTGCCAGCAGTCCCCCTAACTCCAACTATGGCTACACCTTC,CASSPPNSNYGYTF,TRBJ1-2,-,-,TRBV27
TGCAGCGGAGGGACTAGCGGGGGTGATACGCAGTATTTT,CSGGTSGGDTQYF,TRBJ2-3,TRBD2,-,TRBV29-1
TGTGCCAGCAGCGCTGACAGTAACTATGGCTACACCTTC,CASSADSNYGYTF,TRBJ1-2,-,-,TRBV9
TGTGCCAGCAGCTTAAGTCCAGGGCACTATGGCTACACCTTC,CASSLSPGHYGYTF,TRBJ1-2,-,-,TRBV7-2
TGTGCCAGTACCGGACAGGGTTACGGCAATCAGCCCCAGCATTTT,CASTGQGYGNQPQHF,TRBJ1-5,TRBD1,-,TRBV19
TGTGCCAGCAGTGAGCCAGGGGCTGGGGCCAACGTCCTGACTTTC,CASSEPGAGANVLTF,TRBJ2-6,-,-,TRBV6-1
TGTGCCAGCTCACCACCGGGACAGGTTAACTACGAGCAGTACTTC,CASSPPGQVNYEQYF,TRBJ2-7,TRBD1,-,TRBV18
TGTGCCAGCAGTTACCCCGCACAGGGGGAGCAGTTCTTC,CASSYPAQGEQFF,TRBJ2-1,TRBD1,-,TRBV6-5
TGTGCCACCAGCAGAGTACAGGGCGTTGAAGCTTTCTTT,CATSRVQGVEAFF,TRBJ1-1,-,-,TRBV15